This T cell receptor (delta chain) appears in the sequencing data of a study of γδ T cells in repeated Plasmodium falciparum infection. Across the whole study: The natural-infection arm compared Malian children under seasonal malaria with matched Australian children.

Study-wide points: Vgamma9/Vdelta2+ T cells showed a stable polyclonal repertoire with shared TCRgamma sequences. In Vdelta2-negative, largely Vdelta1+, gammadelta repertoires, repeated controlled infections appeared to drive clonal selection waves.

Flow sorting of PBMC yielded separate Vgamma9/Vdelta2+ and Vdelta2-negative gammadelta T cell populations for bulk repertoire analysis. Turning to this clone: Its antigen is still unknown. This is likely an artifact of a read error, given a far larger clone one base away. This sample also contains other DNA sequences that code for the same CDR3.

This CDR3 contains 25 residues. Germline CDR1 is TSWWSYY and CDR2 is QGS. TCRdb made new clone calls on the multiplex PCR reads using CATT. The sample shows around 82,000 delta-chain clones, approximately 1.5% of them seen only once. The clonotype originates from a pool of human donors (malaria-infected and uninfected, not separated). The sample consisted of gamma-delta T cells from blood. The V gene call reads TRDV1; no J gene was called; the table names TRDD3, a call not compared with the DNA. The CDR3 bases are TGTGCTCTTGGGGCCGGCCCTACTTACTTCTCATGGGGGATACGCCTGAGATCGTACACCGATAAACTCATCTTC. Translated: CALGAGPTYFSWGIRLRSYTDKLIF.